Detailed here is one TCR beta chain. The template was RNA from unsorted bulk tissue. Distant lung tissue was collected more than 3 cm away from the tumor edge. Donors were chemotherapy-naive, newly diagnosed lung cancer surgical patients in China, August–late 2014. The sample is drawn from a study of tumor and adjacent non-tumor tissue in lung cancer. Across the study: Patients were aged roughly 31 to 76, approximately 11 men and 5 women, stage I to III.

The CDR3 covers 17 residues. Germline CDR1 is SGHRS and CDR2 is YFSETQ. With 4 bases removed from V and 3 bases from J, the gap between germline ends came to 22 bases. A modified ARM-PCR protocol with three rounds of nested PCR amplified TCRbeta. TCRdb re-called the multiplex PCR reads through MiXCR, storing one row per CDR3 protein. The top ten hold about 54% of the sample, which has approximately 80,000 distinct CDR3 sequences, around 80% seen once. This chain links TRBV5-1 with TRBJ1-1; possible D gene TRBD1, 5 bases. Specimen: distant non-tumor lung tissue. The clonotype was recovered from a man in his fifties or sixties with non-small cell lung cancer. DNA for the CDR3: TGCGCCAGCAGCGTCGGTTTGGGGGAGAGCGGGTACACTGAAGCTTTCTTT. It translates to CASSVGLGESGYTEAFF. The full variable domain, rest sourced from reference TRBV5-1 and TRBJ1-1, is KAGVTQTPRYLIKTRGQQVTLSCSPISGHRSVSWYQQTPGQGLQFLFEYFSETQRNKGNFPGRFSGRQFSNSRSEMNVSTLELGDSALYLCASSVGLGESGYTEAFFGQGTRLTVV.